This section outlines one TCR beta chain sequence together with its context. What it binds is unknown. These data originate in a study of cytomegalovirus exposure and HLA in healthy donors. About the research overall: Earlier work reported 100 million to 130 million unique TCR beta sequences from about 200 million T cells. General study points: A later analysis linked a missense variant in DCLRE1C to the trimming of TCR beta V and J genes. In a later analysis, DRB1 alleles had the most associated TCRs; HLA-C alleles the fewest. Further analysis, carried out later, found HLA-associated TCR beta chains more clonally expanded than equally common other chains.

Trimming took off 6 bases at V and 5 bases at J, with 13 bases between the two ends. This CDR3 spans 13 amino acids. Germline CDR1 reads SGHTA; CDR2 reads FQGTGA. The study ran its PCR with 60 Vbeta and 13 Jbeta primers. This table comes from immunoSEQ multiplex PCR, and its TCRdb copy is limited to in-frame clones, with some not included. Seen here are 160,000 or so clones, approximately 80% observed once, and the top ten hold over 1.5%. The sequence was obtained from a woman aged 18-35 years in good health and CMV-seronegative. The chain couples TRBV7-3 to TRBJ1-1; D may be TRBD1 (5 bases). The sequenced sample consisted of PBMCs. CDR3 region: CASSKWEGTEAFF. In DNA, the CDR3 is TGTGCCAGCAGTAAATGGGAGGGGACTGAAGCTTTCTTT.